What follows are 17 T cell receptor beta chains derived from one specimen sequenced in a study of T cell responses to AZD1222 COVID-19 vaccine. Method: immunoSEQ multiplex PCR; TCRdb's copy keeps in-frame clones and lacks some. The profile shows 95,000 to 130,000 clones, around 94% of them singletons. The sequencing here drew on peripheral blood, taken on day 0 of AZD1222 vaccination. Receptors were obtained from an adult in good health.

The chain couples TRBV7-2 to TRBJ1-2, with TRBD1 as a possible D gene (5 bases). The CDR3 loop spans 12 amino acids. CDR1 is SGHTA and CDR2 is FQGNSA in the germline V gene. V dropped 4 bases and J dropped 8 bases, with 11 bases sitting between them. The CDR3 reads CASSYSGLGYTF. The CDR3 DNA follows: TGTGCCAGCAGCTATTCAGGGTTAGGCTACACCTTC.

The chain combines TRBV19 with TRBJ2-7; D is ambiguous. This CDR3 comprises 12 residues. Deletions cut 1 base from V and 6 bases from J, with 7 bases between. Germline V gene data show CDR1 as LNHDA and CDR2 as SQIVND (reference sequence). This CDR3 is CASSIGGSEQYF. In DNA, the CDR3 is TGTGCCAGTAGTATAGGTGGCAGCGAGCAGTACTTC.

The chain has TRBV28 and TRBJ1-3; possibly TRBD1 for D (6 bases). Trimming pared 4 bases from V and 2 bases from J, leaving 15 bases between. The CDR3 covers 16 residues. Germline CDR1 is MDHEN and CDR2 is SYDVKM. The CDR3 sequence: CASSSYREGTGNTIYF. CDR3 sequence (DNA): TGTGCCAGCAGTTCCTACAGGGAAGGGACTGGAAACACCATATATTTT.

The rearrangement links TRBV7-9 to TRBJ2-7; 8 bases align to TRBD2. This CDR3 has 14 amino acids. Trimming removed 5 bases from V and 3 bases from J; junction bases left unmatched: 6. CDR1 SEHNR and CDR2 FQNEAQ come from the germline V gene (reference sequence). Here the CDR3 DNA reads TGTGCCAGCAGCGGGGGGACTAGAAGCTACGAGCAGTACTTC. Protein product: CASSGGTRSYEQYF.

The gene calls are TRBV5-1 and TRBJ2-3, with 7 bases fitting TRBD2. Germline V gene sequence: CDR1 SGHRS, CDR2 YFSETQ. CDR3 length: 16 amino acids. J was trimmed by 6 bases and V by 0 bases; bases with no gene match: 10. CDR3 residues: CASSLGGRDSRDTQYF. In nucleotides, the CDR3 is TGCGCCAGCAGCTTGGGTGGGAGGGATAGTAGGGATACGCAGTATTTT.

In this sample, this clone turned up once. This chain links TRBV3-1 (or the pseudogene TRBV3-2) with TRBJ2-2; unclear D gene. V lost 1 base to trimming and J lost 4 bases, with 7 bases between them. This CDR3 has 14 residues. Per the germline V gene, CDR1 is LGHDT and CDR2 is YNNKEL (reference sequence). CDR3 DNA sequence: TGTGCCAGCAGCCAAGTAGGTAGCACCGGGGAGCTGTTTTTT. Amino acids: CASSQVGSTGELFF.

The rearrangement uses TRBV23-1 and TRBJ1-6; unclear D gene. TRBV23-1 is an ORF for which the function is uncertain. The CDR3 totals 18 residues. Trimming cost V 1 base and J 7 bases, with 20 bases left between them. CDR3 in amino acids: CASSQFLRLRLWNSPLHF. CDR3 coding DNA: TGCGCCAGCAGTCAATTCTTAAGACTCCGGCTATGGAATTCACCCCTCCACTTT.

CDR3 DNA: TGTGCCAGCAGCCCTCAAAAGAACCATGACTACGGGAGACCAGATACGCAGTATTTT. Translation: CASSPQKNHDYGRPDTQYF. V is TRBV3-1 (or the pseudogene TRBV3-2) and J is TRBJ2-3, with D possibly TRBD2 on 6 matching bases. Trimming stripped 4 bases from V and 4 bases from J, with 27 bases between. Germline V gives CDR1 LGHDT, CDR2 YNNKEL (reference sequence). This CDR3 spans 19 amino acids.

J is TRBJ2-7 and V is TRBV5-6; no clear D. The CDR3 consists of 16 residues. V dropped 5 bases and J dropped 0 bases, with 18 bases sitting between them. The germline CDR1 and CDR2 sequences are SGHDT and YYEEEE. The CDR3 loop is CASRHQSPESSYEQYF. In DNA, the CDR3 is TGTGCCAGCAGACATCAAAGCCCGGAGAGCTCCTACGAGCAGTACTTC. Full variable domain (missing parts from reference TRBV5-6 and TRBJ2-7): DAGVTQSPTHLIKTRGQQVTLRCSPKSGHDTVSWYQQALGQGPQFIFQYYEEEERQRGNFPDRFSGHQFPNYSSELNVNALLLGDSALYLCASRHQSPESSYEQYFGPGTRLTVT.

J is TRBJ2-1 and V is TRBV27; D is undetermined. V was shortened by 7 bases and J by 3 bases, with 13 bases between the two germline ends. The germline gives CDR1 MNHEY, CDR2 SMNVEV (reference sequence). CDR3 length: 14 amino acids. The CDR3 protein is CASTFRPSYNEQFF. The CDR3 DNA sequence: TGTGCCAGCACTTTTAGGCCCAGCTACAATGAGCAGTTCTTC.

A single count supports this clone. The chain links TRBV5-4 to TRBJ2-5; a weak D match, TRBD1 (6 bases). The V end lost 0 bases, the J end lost 5 bases, and 8 bases lay between the germline ends. The CDR3 runs to 13 residues. The germline CDR1 and CDR2 sequences are SGHNT and YYREEE (reference sequence). DNA of the CDR3: TGTGCCAGCAGCTTGGGGACAGCGGAGACCCAGTACTTC. As protein: CASSLGTAETQYF.

This clone has a single count. The chain is built from TRBV12-3 or TRBV12-4 and TRBJ2-3, with D perhaps TRBD2 (5 bases). The CDR3 consists of 13 residues. V shed 5 bases and J shed 2 bases, with 8 bases lying between them. The CDR3 here is CASSRDFTDTQYF. CDR3 nucleotide sequence: TGTGCCAGCAGTCGGGATTTCACAGATACGCAGTATTTT.

This clone came up a few times. V gene TRBV5-6 combines with J gene TRBJ1-2, with 7 bases identical to TRBD1. Germline CDR1 reads SGHDT; CDR2 reads YYEEEE. Trimming cost V 4 bases and J 4 bases; bases outside gene matches: 4. The CDR3 spans 13 residues. The CDR3 bases are TGTGCCAGCAGCGTCAGGGGGAGCTATGGCTACACCTTC. This encodes CASSVRGSYGYTF. The variable domain in full, with the rest retrieved from reference TRBV5-6 and TRBJ1-2, is DAGVTQSPTHLIKTRGQQVTLRCSPKSGHDTVSWYQQALGQGPQFIFQYYEEEERQRGNFPDRFSGHQFPNYSSELNVNALLLGDSALYLCASSVRGSYGYTFGSGTRLTVV.

The rearrangement links TRBV3-1 (or the pseudogene TRBV3-2) to TRBJ1-2, with a weak D call TRBD1 (5 bases). CDR3 length equals 16 residues. The germline V gene has CDR1 LGHDT and CDR2 YNNKEL (reference sequence). V lost 0 bases, J lost 4 bases, and 15 bases lay in between. As DNA, the CDR3 is TGTGCCAGCAGCCAAGAGGTCAGGGCGGGGGGCTATGGCTACACCTTC. This gives the protein CASSQEVRAGGYGYTF.

This chain connects TRBV30 to TRBJ2-1; TRBD2 aligns across 12 bases. The J segment lost 8 bases and the V segment lost 5 bases, leaving 10 bases of the junction unmatched. Germline values: CDR1 GTSNPN, CDR2 SVGIG (reference sequence). The CDR3 loop spans 15 amino acids. CDR3 nucleotide sequence: TGTGCCTGGCGCGTTGGACTAGCGGGAAAGGATGAGCAGTTCTTC. Protein: CAWRVGLAGKDEQFF.

Remarks on this clone: An end of the junction differs from the germline gene, which may be a read error. The rearrangement joins TRBV27 to TRBJ2-1, with 10 bases matching TRBD2. Germline CDR1 and CDR2: MNHEY and SMNVEV (reference sequence). CDR3 length: 14 residues. The CDR3 reads CASNIAGGFDWPVF. For the CDR3, the DNA is TGTGCCAGCAATATAGCGGGAGGCTTCGATTGGCCGGTCTTC.

The chain employs TRBV7-9 and TRBJ1-1; the D is unclear. The ends were cut back, 1 base at V and 1 base at J, with 10 bases in the middle. The CDR3 has 15 amino acids. Germline CDR1 is SEHNR and CDR2 is FQNEAQ (reference sequence). CDR3 DNA sequence: TGTGCCAGCAGCTTAGGGTCGCCCGAGAACACTGAAGCTTTCTTT. As protein: CASSLGSPENTEAFF.